This note documents a single TCR beta chain sequence. Isolated RNA was reverse transcribed into cDNA used as the sequencing template. Generated by immunoSEQ multiplex PCR, the TCRdb table keeps only in-frame clones and is missing some. The top ten hold over 2.5% of the sample, which has roughly 210,000 clones, 43% seen once. The sample originates from a study of CD8+ T cells in alopecia areata. This CDR3 has 14 amino acids. CDR1 and CDR2 (germline): SGHNT, YENEEA. V was pared by 3 bases and J by 9 bases, with 6 bases of the junction left unmatched. Noted treatment: oral pan-JAK inhibitor, 5-10 mg twice daily.

The source was CD4+ T cells sorted from blood, collected at roughly week 38, from a patient treated with tofacitinib. The chain couples TRBV11-3 to TRBJ2-1, with 9 bases matching TRBD2. This TCR came from a human donor with alopecia areata. The CDR3 bases are TGTGCCAGCAGCTTTAGCGGGAGTATGAGTGAGCAGTTCTTC. It codes for CASSFSGSMSEQFF.